This note documents a single TCR beta chain sequence. Antigen unknown. The data were obtained in a study of cytomegalovirus exposure and HLA in healthy donors. Study-wide background: As released early, the data held about 85 million unique TCRs from HLA-typed donors.

With 60 Vbeta and 13 Jbeta primers, the PCR was carried out. TCRdb's copy holds only in-frame clones and misses some; the assay was immunoSEQ multiplex PCR. The table shows around 200,000 clones, with around 80% occurring only once. CDR3 length: 15 residues. The V segment lost 0 bases and the J segment 3 bases; nucleotides outside the gene matches: 2. The germline CDR1 and CDR2 sequences are SGHRS and YFSETQ. Findings of the study overall: For most TCR sequences rarity was the rule, although some public TCRs occurred in many donors.

Sequencing was carried out using PBMCs. The receptor was derived from a man aged 25-45 years in good health and CMV-seronegative. The chain couples TRBV5-1 to TRBJ2-7; 11 positions match TRBD2. The CDR3 DNA is TGCGCCAGCAGCTTGGCCGGGACTAGCGGCTACGAGCAGTACTTC. Its protein is CASSLAGTSGYEQYF.